This TCR beta chain comes out of a study of blood T cell repertoires in COVID-19. Study information: Samples taken during acute and convalescent COVID-19 were collected in the United States, Italy and Spain. PBMCs, B-cell-depleted T cells, or T cells were the source of the cDNA or gDNA that made up the material.

In the study's own analysis: The authors estimated nucleated cell counts from reference gene primer amplification. Profiled with immunoSEQ multiplex PCR; TCRdb holds only in-frame clones, not every one. Clonal size and the V and J genes are those of that table, whereas D and trimming came from the DNA. The sample includes around 58,000 clones, over 75% of them seen just once. Germline-derived CDR1 and CDR2 are SGHTA and FQGTGA. This CDR3 spans 17 amino acids. The V end was cut by 2 bases, the J end by 2 bases, with 13 bases between. Sequencing used peripheral blood. The receptor was isolated from a human donor in a cohort sampled during active COVID-19. This chain connects TRBV7-3 to TRBJ2-6; D may be TRBD1 (5 bases). CDR3 nucleotides: TGTGCCAGCAGCTTATGGGGCAGCCTACCTGGGGCCAACGTCCTGACTTTC. Protein product: CASSLWGSLPGANVLTF.